One sample yielded the 13 T cell receptor beta chains listed below, sequenced in a study of blood T cell repertoires in COVID-19. Repertoires were generated with immunoSEQ multiplex PCR, while TCRdb's copy carries only in-frame clones and drops some. The data hold approximately 30,000 clones, with roughly 87% observed a single time. The sample was peripheral blood. The receptors come from a human donor in a cohort sampled during active COVID-19.

The chain carries TRBV5-1 and TRBJ2-2; 7 nucleotides align to TRBD1. After removal of 4 bases from V and 0 bases from J, the junction contained 6 bases not matched to a gene. The CDR3 length is 16 residues. Germline V CDR1 and CDR2: SGHRS, YFSETQ. The CDR3, as DNA: TGCGCCAGCAGCCCAAAGACAGGGACGAACACCGGGGAGCTGTTTTTT. Amino acids: CASSPKTGTNTGELFF.

This clone was counted once. Other DNA sequences from this sample encode an identical CDR3 as well. CDR3 sequence: CASSPRAGETEAFF. The CDR3 DNA is TGTGCCAGCTCACCACGGGCAGGGGAGACTGAAGCTTTCTTT. The rearrangement uses TRBV18 and TRBJ1-1; tentative D call: TRBD1 (6 bases). CDR1 and CDR2 from the germline V gene are KGHSH and LQKENI. The CDR3 length is 14 residues. Trimming shortened V by 1 base and J by 5 bases, and 11 bases separated the two germline ends.

The chain uses TRBV10-1 and TRBJ2-7; 8 bases are shared with TRBD1. After removal of 1 base from V and 0 bases from J, the junction contained 2 bases not matched to a gene. The CDR3 length is 15 residues. Germline V gene lookup returns CDR1 WNHNN and CDR2 SYGVQD (reference sequence). The CDR3 DNA reads TGCGCCAGCAGTGAGTACAGGGGGAGCTCCTACGAGCAGTACTTC. Translation: CASSEYRGSSYEQYF.

J is TRBJ2-3 and V is TRBV9, with 7 bases aligning to TRBD2. The CDR3 has 15 amino acids. Trimming removed 0 bases from V and 1 base from J; junction bases left unmatched: 2. Per germline, CDR1 SGDLS and CDR2 YYNGEE. The CDR3 DNA follows: TGTGCCAGCAGCGTAGGGGCGGGAGGCACAGATACGCAGTATTTT. Translation gives CASSVGAGGTDTQYF.

This chain connects TRBV12-5 to TRBJ2-2, with D possibly being TRBD1 (7 bases). V gave up 7 bases and J gave up 6 bases, with 30 bases separating them. CDR1 LGHNT and CDR2 FRNRAP come from the germline V gene. The CDR3 length is 19 residues. The CDR3 region has the DNA TGTGCTAGTGCCCAGGGGACGGGGGACAGTGGGTTTCGGGCCGGGGAGCTGTTTTTT. It translates to CASAQGTGDSGFRAGELFF.

This chain connects TRBV7-9 to TRBJ2-7, with D maybe TRBD1 (6 bases). Trimming removed 5 bases from V and 0 bases from J, with 14 bases in between. The CDR3 length is 15 residues. The germline gives CDR1 SEHNR, CDR2 FQNEAQ (reference sequence). CDR3 region: CASSGADSPSYEQYF. The CDR3 bases are TGTGCCAGCAGCGGAGCGGACAGTCCCTCCTACGAGCAGTACTTC.

The chain couples TRBV6-2 or TRBV6-3 to TRBJ2-3, with TRBD2 as a possible D gene (5 bases). V gave up 6 bases and J gave up 0 bases, with 16 bases separating them. This CDR3 is built from 16 residues. Germline values: CDR1 MNHEY, CDR2 SVGEGT. The DNA for the CDR3 is TGTGCCAGCAGCCGCTTTAGCGTATCTAGCACAGATACGCAGTATTTT. Translated, it gives CASSRFSVSSTDTQYF.

The chain couples TRBV5-1 to TRBJ2-2; 9 nucleotides agree with TRBD1. V shed 6 bases and J 6 bases; nucleotides not matched to a gene: 12. The germline V gene has CDR1 SGHRS and CDR2 YFSETQ. This CDR3 is 16 amino acids long. The CDR3 DNA follows: TGCGCCAGCAACCCACAACAGGGGGCAAGGTCCGGGGAGCTGTTTTTT. Amino acid sequence: CASNPQQGARSGELFF. The full variable domain, completed using reference TRBV5-1 and TRBJ2-2, is KAGVTQTPRYLIKTRGQQVTLSCSPISGHRSVSWYQQTPGQGLQFLFEYFSETQRNKGNFPGRFSGRQFSNSRSEMNVSTLELGDSALYLCASNPQQGARSGELFFGEGSRLTVL.

The V call is TRBV11-3, the J call TRBJ2-3, with D maybe TRBD1 (5 bases). Trimming removed 1 base at V and 5 bases at J, with 10 bases between. Germline CDR1 reads SGHNT; CDR2 reads YENEEA. The CDR3 is 14 amino acids. CDR3 protein: CASSLGGTRDTQYF. The CDR3 nucleotides read TGTGCCAGCAGCTTAGGGGGCACGAGAGATACGCAGTATTTT.

The V and J genes are TRBV2 and TRBJ1-2, with TRBD1 matching 9 bases. The CDR3 totals 12 residues. Unmatched junction bases numbered 4, after V lost 6 bases and J lost 8 bases. Looked up from germline, CDR1 is SNHLY and CDR2 is FYNNEI. CDR3 DNA sequence: TGTGCCAGCAGGGACAGGGGCTGGGGCTACACCTTC. Translated, it gives CASRDRGWGYTF.

This clone was detected only once. V gene TRBV7-2 combines with J gene TRBJ2-5; TRBD2 aligns across 8 bases. Unmatched junction bases numbered 10, after V lost 5 bases and J lost 5 bases. This CDR3 has 15 residues. From germline, CDR1 is SGHTA and CDR2 FQGNSA. The CDR3 region has the DNA TGTGCCAGCAGCCCACAACCCCGGGGGGGGGAGACCCAGTACTTC. Its translation is CASSPQPRGGETQYF.

This rearrangement joins TRBV10-3 to TRBJ1-5; TRBD1 matches at 8 bases. The J segment lost 0 bases and the V segment lost 6 bases, leaving 1 base of the junction unmatched. CDR1 is ENHRY, CDR2 SYGVKD, per germline. The CDR3 loop spans 14 amino acids. This chain's CDR3 is CAISGQGSNQPQHF. The CDR3 region has the DNA TGTGCCATCAGCGGACAGGGTAGCAATCAGCCCCAGCATTTT.

This clone is a singleton in its sample. The chain couples TRBV5-3 to TRBJ1-1, with D unresolved. TRBV5-3 is designated an ORF whose function remains uncertain. The CDR3 sequence is 15 residues long. V was shortened by 1 base and J by 5 bases, with 15 bases between the two germline ends. In DNA, the CDR3 is TGTGCCAGAAGCTTGTCTTGGGCCCGAGGGACTGAAGCTTTCTTT. It codes for CARSLSWARGTEAFF.